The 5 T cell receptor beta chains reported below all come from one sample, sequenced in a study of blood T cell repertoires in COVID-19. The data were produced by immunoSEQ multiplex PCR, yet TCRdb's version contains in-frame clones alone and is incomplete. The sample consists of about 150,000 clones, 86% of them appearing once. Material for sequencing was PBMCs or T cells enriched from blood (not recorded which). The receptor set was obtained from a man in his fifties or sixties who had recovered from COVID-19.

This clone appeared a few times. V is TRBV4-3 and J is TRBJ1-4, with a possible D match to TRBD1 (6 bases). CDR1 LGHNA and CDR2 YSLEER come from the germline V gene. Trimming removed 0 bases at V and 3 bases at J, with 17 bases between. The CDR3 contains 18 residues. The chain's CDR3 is CASSQEGGWGRANEKLFF. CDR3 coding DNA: TGCGCCAGCAGCCAAGAAGGGGGATGGGGCAGGGCTAATGAAAAACTGTTTTTT.

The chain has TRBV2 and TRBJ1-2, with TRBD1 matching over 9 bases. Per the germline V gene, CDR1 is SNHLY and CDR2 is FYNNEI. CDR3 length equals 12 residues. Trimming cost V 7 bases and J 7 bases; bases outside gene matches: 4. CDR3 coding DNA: TGTGCCAGCACCCGACAGGGGGTTGGCTACACCTTC. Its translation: CASTRQGVGYTF.

The CDR3 nucleotides read TGCGCCAGCAGCTCATTAGGGGGCTTGAAAGAAAAACTGTTTTTT. Protein product: CASSSLGGLKEKLFF. The rearrangement links TRBV4-3 to TRBJ1-4; 7 nucleotides agree with TRBD1. The J segment lost 8 bases and the V segment lost 5 bases, leaving 11 bases of the junction unmatched. CDR1 is LGHNA and CDR2 is YSLEER in the germline V gene. The CDR3 is 15 residues long.

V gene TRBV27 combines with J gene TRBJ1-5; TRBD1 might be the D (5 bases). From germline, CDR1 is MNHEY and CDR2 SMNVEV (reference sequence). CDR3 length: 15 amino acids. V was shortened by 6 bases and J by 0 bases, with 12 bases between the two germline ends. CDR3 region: CASRGGLYSNQPQHF. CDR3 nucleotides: TGTGCCAGCAGGGGGGGACTGTATAGCAATCAGCCCCAGCATTTT.

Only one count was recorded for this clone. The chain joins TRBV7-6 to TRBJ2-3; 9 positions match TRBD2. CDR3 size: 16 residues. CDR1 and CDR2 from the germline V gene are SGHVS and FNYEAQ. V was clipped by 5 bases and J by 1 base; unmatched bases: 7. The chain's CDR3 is CASSQQAGGRTDTQYF. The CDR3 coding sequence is TGTGCCAGCAGCCAACAAGCGGGGGGCCGCACAGATACGCAGTATTTT.